The 8 T cell receptor beta chains below all came from one sample that was sequenced in a study of T cells in Graves' hyperthyroidism and ophthalmopathy. Authors of the study amplified TCR beta CDR3 regions from RNA transcripts. When the TCR CDR3 underwent first-round RT-PCR, the HTBI primer set was used. One entry per CDR3 protein, called by TCRdb with MiXCR from the multiplex PCR reads. The table includes roughly 350,000 distinct CDR3 sequences, roughly 14% detected once. Sample: blood. Every receptor here comes from a woman in her 30s with Graves' ophthalmopathy.

This clonotype was observed once. A much larger clone differs by one base, so this may be a read error. The V call is TRBV27, the J call TRBJ1-1, with D possibly being TRBD1 (5 bases). In germline, CDR1 is MNHEY, CDR2 SMNVEV (reference sequence). V lost 6 bases and J lost 6, with 17 bases in between. The CDR3 has 14 amino acids. CDR3 amino acids: CASRGPGRVPEAFF. The CDR3 DNA sequence: TGTGCCAGCAGGGGACCGGGGAGGGTTCCTGAAGCTTTCTTT.

The sample holds many counts of this clonotype. V is TRBV4-2 and J is TRBJ2-3; 12 bases line up with TRBD2. The germline gives CDR1 LGHNA, CDR2 YNFKEQ. Unmatched junction bases numbered 4, after V lost 4 bases and J lost 2 bases. This CDR3 is 16 amino acids long. The CDR3 is CASSLLAGGSTDTQYF. In DNA form, the CDR3 reads TGTGCCAGCAGCCTCCTAGCGGGGGGGTCCACAGATACGCAGTATTTT.

This clonotype has ten or more counts. The chain employs TRBV28 and TRBJ2-1; TRBD2 is a possible D gene (6 bases). The V gene's germline CDR1 is MDHEN and CDR2 SYDVKM. The CDR3 sequence is 15 residues long. The V end was cut by 7 bases, the J end by 5 bases, with 18 bases between. This CDR3 is CASTNAGTVNNEQFF. The DNA of the CDR3 is TGTGCCAGCACCAATGCGGGGACCGTAAACAATGAGCAGTTCTTC.

This chain joins TRBV20-1 and TRBJ1-1, with D possibly matching TRBD1 (5 bases). The CDR3 totals 11 residues. Germline CDR1 DFQATT, CDR2 SNEGSKA (reference sequence). V lost 4 bases, J lost 7 bases, and 10 bases lay in between. The CDR3 DNA reads TGCAGTGCTACGGGGACTAATGAAGCTTTCTTT. Residues: CSATGTNEAFF.

This sequence joins TRBV25-1 and TRBJ1-2; D is uncertain. The CDR3 covers 13 residues. V was shortened by 4 bases and J by 7 bases, with 13 bases between the two germline ends. Looked up from germline, CDR1 is MGHDK and CDR2 is SYGVNS. CDR3 bases: TGTGCCAGCAGTGGTCCTCCCAGGAGTGGCTACACCTTC. Encoded protein: CASSGPPRSGYTF.

In this sample, this clonotype turned up many times. The J gene is TRBJ2-2, the V gene TRBV28; D perhaps matches TRBD2 (6 bases). The germline gives CDR1 MDHEN, CDR2 SYDVKM. Trimming stripped 6 bases from V and 4 bases from J, with 15 bases between. CDR3 length equals 15 residues. CDR3 coding DNA: TGTGCCAGCAGCTCGGGGGACCTCTCCACCGGGGAGCTGTTTTTT. It codes for CASSSGDLSTGELFF.

Remarks on this clonotype: A single base separates this from a much larger clone, so it may be a read error. J is TRBJ2-3 and V is TRBV6-5; 7 bases are shared with TRBD1. There are 15 residues in the CDR3. J lost 5 bases, V lost 4 bases, and 9 bases had no gene match. The germline V gene encodes CDR1 MNHEY and CDR2 SVGAGI. Here the CDR3 DNA reads TGTGCCAGCAGTTCCATAGACAGGGTCAGAGATACGCAGTATTTT. This sequence encodes CASSSIDRVRDTQYF.

This clonotype was observed at least ten times. The chain recombines TRBV12-3 or TRBV12-4 with TRBJ1-1; D perhaps matches TRBD1 (6 bases). The CDR3 runs 14 residues. Trimming removed 6 bases at V and 7 bases at J, with 18 bases between. The CDR3 DNA reads as TGTGCCAGCAGCCCGTGGGGGGCTTTTAGTGAAGCTTTCTTT. This gives the protein CASSPWGAFSEAFF.